This T cell receptor (beta chain) stems from a study of T cells in Graves' hyperthyroidism and ophthalmopathy. Germline trimming cut 6 bases from V and 6 bases from J; bases unmatched to any gene: 5. The CDR3 length is 14 residues. CDR1 is MDHEN, CDR2 SYDVKM, per germline. Amplified TCR beta CDR3 regions derived from RNA transcripts. Initially, a first-round RT-PCR of the TCR CDR3 employed the HTBI primer set. TCRdb re-called the multiplex PCR reads with MiXCR, one entry per CDR3 protein. In the table there are more than 500,000 distinct CDR3 sequences, around 15% of which are singletons. The source material was blood. The TCR was taken from a woman aged 40-49 years with Graves' hyperthyroidism. The chain links TRBV28 to TRBJ1-5; 10 nucleotides line up with TRBD1. CDR3 nucleotides: TGTGCCAGCAGGTTGGACAGGGGGAGTCAGCCCCAGCATTTT. It yields the protein CASRLDRGSQPQHF.